This is a list of T cell receptor beta chains from one sample in a study of cytomegalovirus exposure and HLA in healthy donors. The method was immunoSEQ multiplex PCR; TCRdb's version includes in-frame clones alone and lacks a portion of them. The table includes 150,000 to 200,000 clones, roughly 60% detected once. Sequenced input: PBMCs. These receptors were taken from a man aged 35 to 55 in good health and CMV-seronegative. Both conserved end residues are part of each CDR3. D genes are given only for firm matches. Clone sizes are given selectively: once, few, many, or a class where the clone is expanded.

TRBD1	TRBV7-2	few	TRBJ2-2	CASSSRQGADTGELFF	TGTGCCAGCAGCTCCAGACAGGGGGCGGACACCGGGGAGCTGTTTTTT
NA	TRBV5-1	NA	TRBJ2-7	CASSLGISGSYEQYF	TGCGCCAGCAGCTTGGGAATAAGCGGGTCCTACGAGCAGTACTTC
TRBD2	TRBV27	once	TRBJ2-7	CASRKEASGYEQYF	TGTGCCAGCAGAAAGGAGGCTAGCGGTTACGAGCAGTACTTC
NA	TRBV5-1	NA	TRBJ2-3	CASSLAGGLADTQYF	TGCGCCAGCAGCTTGGCCGGGGGGCTCGCAGATACGCAGTATTTT
NA	TRBV25-1	once	TRBJ2-2	CASIGTTRGGELFF	TGTGCCAGCATCGGGACAACCCGGGGCGGGGAGCTGTTTTTT
TRBD1	TRBV5-5	NA	TRBJ2-7	CASSSVPGQAPKFYEQYF	TGTGCCAGCAGCTCCGTTCCGGGACAGGCCCCAAAATTCTACGAGCAGTACTTC
TRBD2	TRBV2	NA	TRBJ2-3	CASSGSGGPRTDTQYF	TGTGCCAGCAGTGGTAGCGGGGGGCCACGCACAGATACGCAGTATTTT
NA	TRBV10-3	few	TRBJ1-5	CAITPGQTPQPQHF	TGTGCCATCACGCCGGGACAAACTCCCCAGCCCCAGCATTTT
NA	TRBV18	few	TRBJ1-1	CASSPQGKNTEAFF	TGTGCCAGCTCACCACAGGGGAAGAACACTGAAGCTTTCTTT
TRBD1	TRBV5-6	few	TRBJ2-6	CASSPPGQGANVLTF	TGTGCCAGCAGTCCTCCGGGACAGGGGGCCAACGTCCTGACTTTC
TRBD1	TRBV2	few	TRBJ1-5	CASSGSQGSSNQPQHF	TGTGCCAGCAGTGGTTCACAGGGGAGCAGCAATCAGCCCCAGCATTTT
TRBD2	TRBV11-1	once	TRBJ2-7	CASSLAASGNILEQYF	TGTGCCAGCAGCTTAGCGGCTAGCGGGAATATCTTGGAGCAGTACTTC
TRBD1	TRBV23-1	NA	TRBJ2-7	CASSQCRDRGYEQYF	TGCGCCAGCAGTCAATGCCGGGACAGGGGTTACGAGCAGTACTTC
NA	TRBV25-1	NA	TRBJ2-5	CASSAGLVEETQYF	TGTGCCAGCAGTGCAGGACTCGTCGAAGAGACCCAGTACTTC
TRBD1	TRBV5-1	NA	TRBJ1-1	CASSSIGTGTNLEAFF	TGCGCCAGCAGCTCTATCGGGACAGGAACCAACCTTGAAGCTTTCTTT
NA	TRBV15	NA	TRBJ2-7	CATSMDRYEQYF	TGTGCCACCAGCATGGACAGATACGAGCAGTACTTC
TRBD1	TRBV25-1	NA	TRBJ2-7	CASEDRSPYEQYF	TGTGCCAGCGAGGACAGGAGCCCCTACGAGCAGTACTTC
TRBD1	TRBV6-6	NA	TRBJ1-4	CASSWTGLGEKLFF	TGTGCCAGCAGTTGGACAGGGCTTGGTGAAAAACTGTTTTTT
NA	TRBV7-6	NA	TRBJ2-1	CASSEGWGLYNEQFF	TGTGCCAGCAGCGAGGGATGGGGGCTCTACAATGAGCAGTTCTTC
TRBD2	TRBV5-5	NA	TRBJ2-3	CASTLGGLAGRDTQYF	TGTGCCAGCACCCTTGGTGGGCTAGCGGGGAGAGATACGCAGTATTTT
TRBD2	TRBV5-1	few	TRBJ2-3	CASSLALSGGRTDTQYF	TGCGCCAGCAGCTTGGCCCTGAGCGGGGGGCGCACAGATACGCAGTATTTT
TRBD1	TRBV7-8	NA	TRBJ1-6	CASSLIGTGSYNSPLHF	TGTGCCAGCAGCTTAATAGGGACAGGAAGCTATAATTCACCCCTCCACTTT
TRBD1	TRBV18	NA	TRBJ1-2	CASSPLGQGYYGYTF	TGTGCCAGCTCACCACTGGGACAGGGGTACTATGGCTACACCTTC
NA	TRBV19	NA	TRBJ1-1	CASSMRGTQAWLNTEAFF	TGTGCCAGTAGTATGAGGGGGACCCAGGCCTGGCTTAACACTGAAGCTTTCTTT
NA	TRBV7-9	few	TRBJ2-1	CASSQGLGRNEQFF	TGTGCCAGCAGCCAAGGACTGGGGAGGAATGAGCAGTTCTTC
NA	TRBV7-9	NA	TRBJ1-1	CASSFTGRGDTEAFF	TGTGCCAGCAGCTTTACAGGGCGTGGGGACACTGAAGCTTTCTTT
NA	TRBV2	NA	TRBJ2-7	CASSKEGPTYEQYF	TGTGCCAGCAGTAAAGAGGGGCCAACCTACGAGCAGTACTTC